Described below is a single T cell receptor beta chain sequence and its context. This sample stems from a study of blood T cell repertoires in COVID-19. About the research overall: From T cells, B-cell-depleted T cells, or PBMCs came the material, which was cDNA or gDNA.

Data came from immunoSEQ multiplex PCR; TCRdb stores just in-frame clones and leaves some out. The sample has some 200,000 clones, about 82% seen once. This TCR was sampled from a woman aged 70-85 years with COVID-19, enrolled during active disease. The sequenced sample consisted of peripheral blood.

The CDR3 bases are TGTGCCAGCACCTCTAGCGGGGGGCCCTCCAATGAGCAGTTCTTC. This sequence encodes CASTSSGGPSNEQFF. The rearrangement uses TRBV6-5 and TRBJ2-1; 11 bases are shared with TRBD2. The CDR3 covers 15 residues. CDR1 is MNHEY, CDR2 SVGAGI, per germline. V shed 7 bases, J shed 6 bases, and the junction held 8 bases outside the gene matches.